This TCR beta chain is from a study of CD8 T cells in ankylosing spondylitis. Trimming took 3 bases from V and 7 from J, leaving 12 bases between them. Per the germline V gene, CDR1 is DFQATT and CDR2 is SNEGSKA (reference sequence). The CDR3 length is 12 residues. In its sample, this clonotype was seen many times. Its antigen is still unknown. Overall study results and limits: Made up of eight highly homologous variants, a TCR beta motif appeared characteristic of ankylosing spondylitis blood.

Making the TCR beta libraries involved quantitative 5'-RACE with molecular barcodes. Via MiXCR, TCRdb re-called the 5' RACE reads, giving one row per CDR3 protein. The table records hundreds of thousands of distinct CDR3 sequences, 25% to 30% of them present only once. This sequence joins TRBV20-1 and TRBJ1-2; a weak D match, TRBD1 (5 bases). This receptor was taken from a male donor with ankylosing spondylitis. Sequencing input: blood, either unsorted or a sorted T cell fraction (not recorded which). The CDR3 DNA sequence: TGCAGTGCTAGGAGCCAGGGAGGTGGCTACACCTTC. This codes for CSARSQGGGYTF.